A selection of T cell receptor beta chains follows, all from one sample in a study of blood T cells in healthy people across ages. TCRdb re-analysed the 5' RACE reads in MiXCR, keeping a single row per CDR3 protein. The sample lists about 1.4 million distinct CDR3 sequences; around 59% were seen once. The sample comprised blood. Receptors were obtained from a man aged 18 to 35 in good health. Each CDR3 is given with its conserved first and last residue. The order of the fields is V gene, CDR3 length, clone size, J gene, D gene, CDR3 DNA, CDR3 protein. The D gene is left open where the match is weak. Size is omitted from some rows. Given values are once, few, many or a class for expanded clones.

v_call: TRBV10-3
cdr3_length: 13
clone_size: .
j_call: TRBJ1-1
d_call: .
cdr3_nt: TGTGCCATCAGTCCAGGAATGAACACTGAAGCTTTCTTT
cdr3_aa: CAISPGMNTEAFF

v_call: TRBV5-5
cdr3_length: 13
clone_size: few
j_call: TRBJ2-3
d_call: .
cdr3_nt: TGTGCCAGCAGCATAAGGACGGAGAATACGCAGTATTTT
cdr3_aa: CASSIRTENTQYF

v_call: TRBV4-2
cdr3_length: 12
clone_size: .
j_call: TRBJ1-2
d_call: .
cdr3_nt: TGTGCCAGCAGCCAAGATTCAGATGGCTACACCTTC
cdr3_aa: CASSQDSDGYTF

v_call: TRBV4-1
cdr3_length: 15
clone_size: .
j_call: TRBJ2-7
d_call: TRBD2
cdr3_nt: TGCGCCAGCAGCTACCGGGCGGGGGATACCTACGAGCAGTACTTC
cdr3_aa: CASSYRAGDTYEQYF

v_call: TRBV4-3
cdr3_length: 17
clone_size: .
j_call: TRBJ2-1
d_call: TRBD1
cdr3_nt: TGCGCCAGCAGCCAAGAGGTCACAGGGGGCGTCTACAATGAGCAGTTCTTC
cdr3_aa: CASSQEVTGGVYNEQFF

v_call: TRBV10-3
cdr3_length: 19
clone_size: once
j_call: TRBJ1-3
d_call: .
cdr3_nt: TGTGCCATCAGTGCAGGATACGGCTACGTGATCCTCTCTGGAAACACCATATATTTT
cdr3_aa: CAISAGYGYVILSGNTIYF

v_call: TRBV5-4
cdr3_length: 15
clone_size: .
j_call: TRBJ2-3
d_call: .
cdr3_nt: TGTGCCAGCAGCGCCACCGGTAGGCAAGGAGATACGCAGTATTTT
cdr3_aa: CASSATGRQGDTQYF

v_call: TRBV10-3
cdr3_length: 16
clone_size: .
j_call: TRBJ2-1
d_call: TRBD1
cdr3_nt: TGTGCCATCAGTGAGCCACAGGGGAATCGACTCAATGAGCAGTTCTTC
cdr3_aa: CAISEPQGNRLNEQFF

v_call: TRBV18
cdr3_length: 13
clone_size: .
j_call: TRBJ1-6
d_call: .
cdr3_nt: TGTGCCAGCTCACCACGGGGTCTATCACCCCTCCACTTT
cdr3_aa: CASSPRGLSPLHF

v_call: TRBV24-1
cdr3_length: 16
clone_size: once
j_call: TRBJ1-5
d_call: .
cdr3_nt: TGTGCCACCAGTGCTGGTAACAAGAATTTGGGTCAGCCCCAGCATTTT
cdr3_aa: CATSAGNKNLGQPQHF

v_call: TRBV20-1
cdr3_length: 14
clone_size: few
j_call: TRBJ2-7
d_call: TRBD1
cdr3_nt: TGCAGTGCTAGAGATCCGACAGGGGGCCACGAGCAGTACTTC
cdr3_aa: CSARDPTGGHEQYF

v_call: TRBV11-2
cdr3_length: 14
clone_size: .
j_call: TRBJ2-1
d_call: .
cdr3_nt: TGTGCCAGCAGCTTAGGCCCTGGGTGTGATGAGCAGTTCTTC
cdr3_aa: CASSLGPGCDEQFF

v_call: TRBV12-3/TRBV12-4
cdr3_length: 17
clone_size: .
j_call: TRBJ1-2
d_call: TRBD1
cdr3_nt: TGTGCCAGCGGGCAGGGGGGGGTTGGCCTTTTTAACTATGGCTACACCTTC
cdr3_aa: CASGQGGVGLFNYGYTF

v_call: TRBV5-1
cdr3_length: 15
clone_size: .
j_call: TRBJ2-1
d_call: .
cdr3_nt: TGCGCCAGCAGGCTCCCCCGGGACGTGTACAATGAGCAGTTCTTC
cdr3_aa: CASRLPRDVYNEQFF

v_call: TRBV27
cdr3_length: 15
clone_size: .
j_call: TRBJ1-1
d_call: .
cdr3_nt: TGTGCCAGCAGTTCTATCCCCAGAGTGAACACTGAAGCTTTCTTT
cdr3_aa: CASSSIPRVNTEAFF

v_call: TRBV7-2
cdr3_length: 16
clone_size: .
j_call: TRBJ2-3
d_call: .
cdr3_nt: TGTGCCAGCAGCCCCCCGGTGGGGGGATCCACAGATACGCAGTATTTT
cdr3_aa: CASSPPVGGSTDTQYF

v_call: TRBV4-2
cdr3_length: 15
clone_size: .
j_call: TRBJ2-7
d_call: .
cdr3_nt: TGCGCCAGCAGCCAAGTGGGAGGGGGTTCTTACGAGCAGTACTTC
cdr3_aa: CASSQVGGGSYEQYF

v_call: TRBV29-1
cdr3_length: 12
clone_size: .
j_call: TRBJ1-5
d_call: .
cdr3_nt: TGCAGCGTTTCAAGGCCCAATCAGCCCCAGCATTTT
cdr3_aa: CSVSRPNQPQHF

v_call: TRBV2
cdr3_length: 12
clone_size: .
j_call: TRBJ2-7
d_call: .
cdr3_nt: TGTGCCAGCAGGGTTTTTCGGTACGAGCAGTACTTC
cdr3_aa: CASRVFRYEQYF

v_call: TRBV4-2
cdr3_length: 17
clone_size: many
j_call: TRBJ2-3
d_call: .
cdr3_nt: TGTGCCAGCAGACACGTGACGGGAGTGGTAGGCACAGATACGCAGTATTTT
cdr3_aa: CASRHVTGVVGTDTQYF

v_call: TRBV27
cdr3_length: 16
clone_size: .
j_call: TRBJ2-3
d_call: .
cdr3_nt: TGTGCCAGCAGTTTGATAGGGACAACTAGCACAGATACGCAGTATTTT
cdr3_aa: CASSLIGTTSTDTQYF

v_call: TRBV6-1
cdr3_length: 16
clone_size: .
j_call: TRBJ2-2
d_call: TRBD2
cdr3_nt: TGTGCCAGCAGTGAAGCCCCAGCGGGAGGGCCCGGGGAGCTGTTTTTT
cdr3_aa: CASSEAPAGGPGELFF

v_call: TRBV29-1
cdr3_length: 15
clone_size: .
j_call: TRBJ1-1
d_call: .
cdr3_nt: TGCAGCGTTGAGAACAGGGTAAGGAGGGGCACTGAAGCTTTCTTT
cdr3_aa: CSVENRVRRGTEAFF

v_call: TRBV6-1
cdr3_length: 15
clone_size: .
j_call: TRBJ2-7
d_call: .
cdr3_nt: TGTGCCAGCAGTGTCGGTATAGGGGGGCCCTACGAGCAGTACTTC
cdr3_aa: CASSVGIGGPYEQYF

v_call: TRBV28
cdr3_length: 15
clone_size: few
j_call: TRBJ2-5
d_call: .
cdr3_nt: TGTGCCAGCAGTTTAAATGTAGTCTGGGGTCGGGAGCAGTACTTC
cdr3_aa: CASSLNVVWGREQYF

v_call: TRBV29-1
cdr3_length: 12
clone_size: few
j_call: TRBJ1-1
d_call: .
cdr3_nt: TGCAGCGTCAAACAGGTGAACACTGAAGCTTTCTTT
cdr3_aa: CSVKQVNTEAFF

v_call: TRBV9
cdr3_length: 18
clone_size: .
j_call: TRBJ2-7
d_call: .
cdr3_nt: TGTGCCAGCAGCGTAGGCGTACCCACTAGATTTCATCCCTACGAGCAGTACTTC
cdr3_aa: CASSVGVPTRFHPYEQYF

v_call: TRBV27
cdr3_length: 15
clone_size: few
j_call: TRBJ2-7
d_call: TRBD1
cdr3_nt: TGTGCCAGCAGTTTAACGGGACAGGGTTTCCGCGAGCAGTACTTC
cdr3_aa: CASSLTGQGFREQYF

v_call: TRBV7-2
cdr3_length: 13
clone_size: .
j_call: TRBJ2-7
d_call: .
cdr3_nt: TGTGCCAGCAGCTTAGCGTTAGGTCACGAGCAGTACTTC
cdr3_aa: CASSLALGHEQYF

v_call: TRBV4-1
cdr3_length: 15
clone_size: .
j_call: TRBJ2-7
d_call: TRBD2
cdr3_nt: TGCGCCAGCAGCCAAGATGCACGGGAGGGCCTAAAGCAGTACTTC
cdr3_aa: CASSQDAREGLKQYF

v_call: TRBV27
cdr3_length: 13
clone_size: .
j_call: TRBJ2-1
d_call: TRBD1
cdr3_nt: TGTGCCAGCAGTTGGGACAGCAACAATGAGCAGTTCTTC
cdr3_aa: CASSWDSNNEQFF

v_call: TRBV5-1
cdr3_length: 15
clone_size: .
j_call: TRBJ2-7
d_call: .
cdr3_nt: TGCGCCAGCAGCGCCACCGGGACGGGACCTACGGTGCAGTACTTC
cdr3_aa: CASSATGTGPTVQYF

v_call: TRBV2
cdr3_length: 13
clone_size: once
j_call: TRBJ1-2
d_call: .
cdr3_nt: TGTGCCAGCAGTGGGTCGGGACGGCTTGTTGGCACCTTC
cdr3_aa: CASSGSGRLVGTF

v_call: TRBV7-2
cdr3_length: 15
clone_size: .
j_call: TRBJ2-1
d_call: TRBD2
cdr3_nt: TGTGCCAGCAGCCCCAGCGGACTAGCGGGAGCAGCCCGGTTCTTC
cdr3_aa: CASSPSGLAGAARFF

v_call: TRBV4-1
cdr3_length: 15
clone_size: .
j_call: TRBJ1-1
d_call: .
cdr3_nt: TGCGCCAGCAGCCAAGAGGCCACACGGGGCACTGAAGCTTTCTTT
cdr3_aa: CASSQEATRGTEAFF

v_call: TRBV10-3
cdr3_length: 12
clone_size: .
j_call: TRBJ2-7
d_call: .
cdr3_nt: TGTGCCATCAGTGGGGGGACAACAGAGCAGTACTTC
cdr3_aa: CAISGGTTEQYF

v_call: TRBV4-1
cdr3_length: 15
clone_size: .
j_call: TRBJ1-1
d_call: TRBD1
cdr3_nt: TGCGCCAGCAGCCAAGTGGTACAGGGGAGGACTGAAGCTTTCTTT
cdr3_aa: CASSQVVQGRTEAFF

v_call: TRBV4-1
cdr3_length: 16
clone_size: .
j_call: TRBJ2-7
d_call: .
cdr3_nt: TGCGCCAGCAGCCGAATAGTAAGCCCGGGGTCCTACGAGCAGTACTTC
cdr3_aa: CASSRIVSPGSYEQYF

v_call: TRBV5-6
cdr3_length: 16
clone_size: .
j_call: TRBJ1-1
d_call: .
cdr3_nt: TGTGCCAGCAGCTTCGGCGGGGGCCTTCTGAACACTGAAGCTTTCTTT
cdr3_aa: CASSFGGGLLNTEAFF

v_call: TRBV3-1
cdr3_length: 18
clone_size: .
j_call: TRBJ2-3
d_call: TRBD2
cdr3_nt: TGTGCCAGCAGGCCCGGGACTAGCGGGGGGGGCTCCCCAGATACGCAGTATTTT
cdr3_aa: CASRPGTSGGGSPDTQYF

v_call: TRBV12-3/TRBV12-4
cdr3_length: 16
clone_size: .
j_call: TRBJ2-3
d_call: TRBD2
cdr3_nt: TGTGCCAGCTCCCCTAGCGGGGGGTTGCTCACAGATACGCAGTATTTT
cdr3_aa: CASSPSGGLLTDTQYF

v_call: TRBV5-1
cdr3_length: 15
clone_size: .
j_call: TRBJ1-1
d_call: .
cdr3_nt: TGCGCCAGCAGCTTGAATGGGCAGGGGTTGACTGAAGCTTTCTTT
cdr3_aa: CASSLNGQGLTEAFF

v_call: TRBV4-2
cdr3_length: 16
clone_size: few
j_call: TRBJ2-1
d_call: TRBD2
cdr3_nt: TGTGCCAGCAGCCAACCCACGACTAGCGATTACAATGAGCAGTTCTTC
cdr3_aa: CASSQPTTSDYNEQFF